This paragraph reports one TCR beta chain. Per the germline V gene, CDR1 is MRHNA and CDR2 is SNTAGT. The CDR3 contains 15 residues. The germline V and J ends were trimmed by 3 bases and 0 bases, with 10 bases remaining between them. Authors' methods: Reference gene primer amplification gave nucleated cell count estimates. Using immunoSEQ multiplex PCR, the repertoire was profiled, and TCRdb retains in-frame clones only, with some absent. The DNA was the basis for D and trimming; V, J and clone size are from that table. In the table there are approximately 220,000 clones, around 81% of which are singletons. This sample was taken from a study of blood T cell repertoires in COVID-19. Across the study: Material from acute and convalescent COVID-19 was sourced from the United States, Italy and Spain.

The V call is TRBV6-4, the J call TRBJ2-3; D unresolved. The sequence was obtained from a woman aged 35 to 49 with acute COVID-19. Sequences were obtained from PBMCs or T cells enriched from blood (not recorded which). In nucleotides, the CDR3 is TGTGCCAGCAGTGAGAGCGTAGTGAGCACAGATACGCAGTATTTT. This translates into CASSESVVSTDTQYF.